The next 8 T cell receptor beta chains were all read from a single sample in a study of OX40 agonist ivuxolimab in advanced cancers. Library preparation was by the immunoSEQ multiplex PCR assay. Entries here come from immuneACCESS through TCRdb and include only in-frame sequences with V and J called. Some clones fail to appear in such tables; in the studies checked, an unresolved V gene covers under half of the shortfall, and the cause of the remainder is unknown. A total of 40,000 to 50,000 clones appear in this sample, about nine tenths of them only once. The ten largest clones take up about 52% of the sample. The starting material was CD4+ or CD8+ T cells sorted from blood, obtained in a trial of the OX40 agonist ivuxolimab. These receptors came from an adult with an advanced solid tumor such as melanoma, head and neck, liver or kidney cancer.

CDR3: CASSFSGDSYNEQFF. The CDR3 coding sequence is TGCGCCAGCAGCTTCTCAGGGGACTCCTACAATGAGCAGTTCTTC. V gene TRBV5-1 combines with J gene TRBJ2-1, with D possibly being TRBD1 (6 bases). Trimming took off 2 bases at V and 0 bases at J, with 9 bases between the two ends. CDR1 and CDR2 from the germline V gene are SGHRS and YFSETQ. This CDR3 region has 15 residues.

This clone was counted once. This chain links TRBV7-9 with TRBJ2-1; 10 positions match TRBD2. V gave up 4 bases and J gave up 9 bases; unmatched junction bases: 9. Germline V gene data show CDR1 as SEHNR and CDR2 as FQNEAQ (reference sequence). The CDR3 consists of 15 residues. The CDR3 sequence: CASSSGLARRGEQFF. The DNA of the CDR3 is TGTGCCAGCAGCTCGGGACTAGCGAGAAGAGGTGAGCAGTTCTTC.

The rearrangement links TRBV19 to TRBJ2-7; TRBD2 matches at 7 bases. V dropped 8 bases and J dropped 4; count of bases not matched to a gene: 11. Germline V gives CDR1 LNHDA, CDR2 SQIVND (reference sequence). The CDR3 is made up of 14 amino acids. This CDR3 is CASAPGVGGYEQYF. For the CDR3, the DNA is TGTGCCAGTGCCCCGGGTGTCGGGGGGTACGAGCAGTACTTC.

The chain combines TRBV9 with TRBJ2-7, with 8 bases fitting TRBD1. The ends lost 4 bases at V and 0 bases at J; junction bases unmatched: 3. Germline CDR1 and CDR2: SGDLS and YYNGEE. This CDR3 contains 14 residues. The CDR3 is CASSLGQGSYEQYF. For the CDR3, the DNA is TGTGCCAGCAGCCTAGGACAGGGCTCCTACGAGCAGTACTTC.

CDR3 sequence reads: CAISDRAGELFF. In nucleotides, the CDR3 is TGTGCCATCAGTGACAGGGCCGGGGAGCTGTTTTTT. The chain carries TRBV10-3 and TRBJ2-2, with a possible D match to TRBD1 (5 bases). The germline V gene has CDR1 ENHRY and CDR2 SYGVKD. The V gene lost 3 bases and the J gene lost 6 bases, with 5 bases spanning the gap. The CDR3 has 12 amino acids.

J is TRBJ2-2 and V is TRBV7-9, with a possible D match to TRBD2 (5 bases). Trimming cost V 5 bases and J 0 bases, with 10 bases left between them. The CDR3 has 15 amino acids. The V gene's germline CDR1 is SEHNR and CDR2 FQNEAQ (reference sequence). CDR3 DNA sequence: TGTGCCAGCAGCACGCCCGGGACGAACACCGGGGAGCTGTTTTTT. The encoded protein is CASSTPGTNTGELFF.

The chain uses TRBV5-6 and TRBJ2-2; weak D call: TRBD2 (5 bases). Germline V gives CDR1 SGHDT, CDR2 YYEEEE. V was clipped by 0 bases and J by 6 bases, with 21 bases between them. The CDR3 runs to 18 residues. CDR3 nucleotide sequence: TGTGCCAGCAGCTTGGATTTAGGGAGCGTATCGATTCCCGGGGAGCTGTTTTTT. Amino acid sequence: CASSLDLGSVSIPGELFF.

V gene TRBV5-1 combines with J gene TRBJ2-5; D gene unclear. The CDR3 runs to 15 residues. The V gene lost 3 bases and the J gene lost 1 base, with 13 bases spanning the gap. Germline V gene data show CDR1 as SGHRS and CDR2 as YFSETQ. DNA of the CDR3: TGCGCCAGCAGCTGGGCTCGGCAGCTCCAAGAGACCCAGTACTTC. Translating gives CASSWARQLQETQYF.